This passage covers 22 T cell receptor beta chains from one sample sequenced in a study of siplizumab effects on memory and regulatory T cells. Coculturing was carried out on the mixed lymphocyte reaction cells. It lasted six to seven days and was done at 37°C. Here immunoSEQ multiplex PCR was the method, and the copy in TCRdb shows in-frame clones only, minus some. The sample has about 7,100 clones; 36% are singletons. These receptors are not linked to any known antigen. Sequenced: CFSE-low (dividing) CD8+ T cells sorted from an allogeneic mixed lymphocyte reaction. These receptors came from a human donor in good health; the cells came from an allogeneic mixed lymphocyte reaction.

The chain has TRBV19 and TRBJ2-7; perhaps TRBD1 as D (6 bases). The ends were cut back, 5 bases at V and 1 base at J, with 15 bases in the middle. This CDR3 is 15 amino acids long. Germline CDR1 reads LNHDA; CDR2 reads SQIVND (reference sequence). The CDR3 nucleotides read TGTGCCAGTAGTCCTGGATGGGGGCCTTCCTACGAGCAGTACTTC. Its translation: CASSPGWGPSYEQYF.

The chain joins TRBV23-1 to TRBJ2-3; TRBD2 matches at 13 bases. Being an ORF, TRBV23-1 has a function that is uncertain. J gave up 5 bases and V 5 bases, and 10 bases lay outside the gene matches. This CDR3 has 17 residues. In DNA form, the CDR3 reads TGCGCCAGCAGTTCTACCGGGACTAGCGGGATTTTAGATACGCAGTATTTT. Encoded protein: CASSSTGTSGILDTQYF.

The chain is built from TRBV4-3 and TRBJ1-5; the D is unclear. CDR1 is LGHNA and CDR2 is YSLEER in the germline V gene. V was cut by 0 bases and J by 0 bases, with 9 bases left in between. The CDR3 runs to 16 residues. CDR3 nucleotide sequence: TGCGCCAGCAGCCAAGATCGGGGTAATAGCAATCAGCCCCAGCATTTT. Translated, it gives CASSQDRGNSNQPQHF.

This clone was seen only a few times. CDR3 in DNA: TGTGCCAGCAGCTTAGTTGCGGGACCCTACAATGAGCAGTTCTTC. This gives the protein CASSLVAGPYNEQFF. The chain joins TRBV7-6 to TRBJ2-1; TRBD2 is a possible D gene (6 bases). In germline, CDR1 is SGHVS, CDR2 FNYEAQ. Trimming stripped 1 base from V and 2 bases from J, with 9 bases between. The CDR3 runs 15 residues.

Notes on this clone: At one boundary the junction diverges from the germline segment, which might be a read error. The rearrangement links TRBV11-3 to TRBJ2-2; 7 positions match TRBD2. The CDR3 consists of 13 residues. Germline CDR1 is SGHNT and CDR2 is YENEEA. Here the CDR3 reads CARDREEHRGAVF. The CDR3 nucleotides read TGTGCCAGGGACCGGGAGGAACACCGGGGAGCTGTTTTT.

This chain uses TRBV7-1 with TRBJ1-1; D might be TRBD1 (6 bases). TRBV7-1 carries the ORF label, with uncertain function. The V gene lost 5 bases and the J gene lost 3 bases, with 10 bases spanning the gap. CDR3 length: 13 residues. In nucleotides, the CDR3 is TGTGCCAGCAGCCAGGGGAGGCACACTGAAGCTTTCTTT. It encodes CASSQGRHTEAFF.

This clone ranks as medium-sized. The chain employs TRBV9 and TRBJ2-3, with TRBD1 as a possible D gene (7 bases). Germline V lookup: CDR1 SGDLS, CDR2 YYNGEE. V lost 4 bases, J lost 3 bases, and 12 bases lay in between. This CDR3 is built from 14 residues. The CDR3 nucleotides are TGTGCCAGCAGCCCCCAGGGGGGAACAGATACGCAGTATTTT. Its protein product is CASSPQGGTDTQYF. The whole variable domain, filled in from reference TRBV9 and TRBJ2-3, reads DSGVTQTPKHLITATGQRVTLRCSPRSGDLSVYWYQQSLDQGLQFLIQYYNGEERAKGNILERFSAQQFPDLHSELNLSSLELGDSALYFCASSPQGGTDTQYFGPGTRLTVL.

This clone was seen a few times. The chain uses TRBV6-1 and TRBJ1-5; D gene ambiguous. The CDR3 runs 12 residues. Germline V gives CDR1 MNHNS, CDR2 SASEGT. The CDR3 reads CATRGFNQPQHF. The CDR3 DNA reads TGTGCAACTCGGGGATTCAATCAGCCCCAGCATTTT.

In its sample, this clone is medium-sized. The rearrangement joins TRBV11-2 to TRBJ2-7; 9 positions agree with TRBD2. This CDR3 is 17 amino acids long. The germline CDR1 and CDR2 sequences are SGHAT and FQNNGV. J was trimmed by 2 bases and V by 5 bases; bases with no gene match: 13. CDR3 DNA: TGTGCCAGCAGCGAGACCTCACTAGCGGGTCGGCCCTACGAGCAGTACTTC. This gives the protein CASSETSLAGRPYEQYF.

V gene TRBV7-3 combines with J gene TRBJ1-1, with 7 bases matching TRBD1. The CDR3 runs 17 residues. V lost 3 bases to trimming and J lost 3 bases; unmatched junction nucleotides: 13. Germline values: CDR1 SGHTA, CDR2 FQGTGA. DNA of the CDR3: TGTGCCAGCAGCTTGGCGAGGACAGGTCTGGGGTACACTGAAGCTTTCTTT. The encoded protein is CASSLARTGLGYTEAFF.

This rearrangement joins TRBV7-9 to TRBJ1-5; 9 nucleotides agree with TRBD1. Trimming cost V 3 bases and J 5 bases; bases outside gene matches: 2. Germline V gene sequence: CDR1 SEHNR, CDR2 FQNEAQ (reference sequence). CDR3 length equals 14 residues. Written as DNA, the CDR3 is TGTGCCAGCAGCTTGGGACAGGGCGATCAGCCCCAGCATTTT. It encodes CASSLGQGDQPQHF.

V is TRBV11-2 and J is TRBJ2-1; TRBD2 aligns across 11 bases. From germline, CDR1 is SGHAT and CDR2 FQNNGV. With 1 base clipped from V and 4 bases from J, the junction kept 0 bases outside the gene matches. The CDR3 totals 15 residues. CDR3 bases: TGTGCCAGCAGCTTAGCTAGCGGGGGGTACAATGAGCAGTTCTTC. Translated: CASSLASGGYNEQFF.

The chain recombines TRBV9 with TRBJ2-1; 7 nucleotides match TRBD1. CDR1 SGDLS and CDR2 YYNGEE come from the germline V gene. This CDR3 comprises 17 residues. Trimming cost V 1 base and J 0 bases; bases outside gene matches: 7. In DNA form, the CDR3 reads TGTGCCAGCAGCGTATACCCCCAGGGGGTCTCCTACAATGAGCAGTTCTTC. It is translated as CASSVYPQGVSYNEQFF.

The chain recombines TRBV9 with TRBJ2-3; 10 bases agree with TRBD1. The junction had 11 bases not matched to a gene; V was cut back by 3 bases and J by 4 bases. This CDR3 is built from 17 residues. CDR1 SGDLS and CDR2 YYNGEE come from the germline V gene. The CDR3 region has the DNA TGTGCCAGCAGCGCCCAAGGGACAGGGGAAGGACCAGATACGCAGTATTTT. Protein: CASSAQGTGEGPDTQYF.

Of note for this clone: The sample contains more than one DNA sequence encoding this CDR3. The J gene is TRBJ2-7, the V gene TRBV5-1; D gene ambiguous. CDR3 length: 14 amino acids. Germline CDR1 SGHRS, CDR2 YFSETQ. Trimming shortened V by 0 bases and J by 4 bases, and 11 bases separated the two germline ends. The CDR3 spells CASSLGWGLYEQYF. CDR3 nucleotide sequence: TGCGCCAGCAGCTTGGGGTGGGGTCTGTACGAGCAGTACTTC.

J is TRBJ1-2 and V is TRBV5-1; 12 nucleotides align to TRBD1. The V gene end was trimmed by 4 bases and the J gene end by 7 bases; junction bases not matched to a gene: 8. CDR3 length: 15 residues. CDR1 is SGHRS and CDR2 is YFSETQ in the germline V gene. The DNA of the CDR3 is TGCGCCAGCAGCATAACGGGACAGGGGGCAGGTGGCTACACCTTC. Its translation is CASSITGQGAGGYTF.

This clone was counted a few times. The chain is built from TRBV9 and TRBJ2-5, with 11 bases lining up with TRBD2. V gave up 4 bases and J gave up 2 bases; unmatched junction bases: 1. Germline assignment: CDR1 SGDLS and CDR2 YYNGEE. CDR3 length equals 14 residues. CDR3 bases: TGTGCCAGCAGCTTAGCGGGAGGGCAAGAGACCCAGTACTTC. Residues: CASSLAGGQETQYF.

A few counts support this clone. The chain uses TRBV6-6 and TRBJ2-7; TRBD2 matches at 8 bases. The CDR3 sequence is 14 residues long. Germline lookup yields CDR1 MNHNY and CDR2 SVGAGI (reference sequence). Trimming at V came to 2 bases and at J to 4 bases, leaving 4 bases not matched to a gene. The CDR3 sequence is CASSYGTRGYEQYF. The CDR3 region has the DNA TGTGCCAGCAGTTACGGGACTAGAGGGTACGAGCAGTACTTC.

This clone is termed medium-sized. The CDR3, as DNA: TGCGCCAGCAGCTTGGAACTCGGCAATGAGCAGTTCTTC. Translating it yields CASSLELGNEQFF. V and J are TRBV5-1 and TRBJ2-1; no definite D call. The CDR3 covers 13 residues. CDR1 is SGHRS and CDR2 is YFSETQ in the germline V gene. The V end was cut by 0 bases, the J end by 6 bases, with 7 bases between. Looking up the rest from reference TRBV5-1 and TRBJ2-1 gives the full variable domain: KAGVTQTPRYLIKTRGQQVTLSCSPISGHRSVSWYQQTPGQGLQFLFEYFSETQRNKGNFPGRFSGRQFSNSRSEMNVSTLELGDSALYLCASSLELGNEQFFGPGTRLTVL.

The V and J genes are TRBV10-3 and TRBJ1-6; weak D call: TRBD1 (6 bases). From germline, CDR1 is ENHRY and CDR2 SYGVKD. The CDR3 spans 15 residues. The V end was cut by 3 bases, the J end by 6 bases, with 12 bases between. CDR3 region: CAISDRQEGNSPLHF. CDR3 DNA sequence: TGTGCCATCAGTGATAGACAGGAGGGTAATTCACCCCTCCACTTT.

With regard to this clone: A junction boundary mismatches the germline segment, possibly from a read error. The chain combines TRBV7-9 with TRBJ2-7; 8 nucleotides match TRBD1. The CDR3 totals 14 residues. Germline assignment: CDR1 SEHNR and CDR2 FQNEAQ (reference sequence). The CDR3 DNA is TGCGCCAGCAGCGGCGGACAGGGAGCCTACGAGCAGTACTTC. As protein: CASSGGQGAYEQYF.

The chain joins TRBV7-2 to TRBJ2-3; D possibly corresponds to TRBD1 (6 bases). The V end lost 4 bases, the J end lost 4 bases, and 12 bases lay between the germline ends. Germline V gene lookup returns CDR1 SGHTA and CDR2 FQGNSA. CDR3 length: 14 amino acids. In DNA, the CDR3 is TGTGCCAGCAGCTCCACAGGGTTCCCAGATACGCAGTATTTT. It encodes CASSSTGFPDTQYF. Combining the CDR3 with reference TRBV7-2 and TRBJ2-3 gives the whole variable domain GAGVSQSPSNKVTEKGKDVELRCDPISGHTALYWYRQSLGQGLEFLIYFQGNSAPDKSGLPSDRFSAERTGGSVSTLTIQRTQQEDSAVYLCASSSTGFPDTQYFGPGTRLTVL.